This T cell receptor (beta chain) was identified in a study of blood T cells in healthy people across ages. This clonotype has a handful of counts. The second PCR ran about 7 to 12 cycles with a sample-barcoded 5' primer and J-beta primers. TCRdb redid the calling of the 5' RACE reads with MiXCR, one entry per CDR3 protein. The table shows over 1,500,000 distinct CDR3 sequences, with 49% occurring only once. V lost 5 bases to trimming and J lost 1 base, with 15 bases between them. The germline V gene encodes CDR1 MNHEY and CDR2 SVGEGT. This CDR3 is built from 15 residues. The receptor was isolated from a woman aged 35 to 49 in good health. Sequences were obtained from blood. This chain uses TRBV6-2 or TRBV6-3 with TRBJ2-7; TRBD2 might be the D (6 bases). In DNA form, the CDR3 reads TGTGCCAGCAGTCCCGAGAGGGAGGTTTCCTACGAGCAGTACTTC. Its translation: CASSPEREVSYEQYF.